This T cell receptor beta chain came from a study of breast tumors, draining lymph nodes, adjacent tissues. Whole-study results and caveats: Tumor TCR diversity was below lymph nodes but above nontumor tissue.

The V segment lost 3 bases and the J segment 3 bases; nucleotides outside the gene matches: 3. Looked up from germline, CDR1 is LGHNA and CDR2 is YSLEER. This CDR3 contains 15 residues. As concerns this clonotype: The antigen is unknown.

Axillary draining lymph nodes of breast cancer patients supplied the node samples. Via MiXCR, TCRdb re-called the multiplex PCR reads, giving one row per CDR3 protein. Seen here are 200,000 to 250,000 distinct CDR3 sequences, about 34% observed once, and the top ten hold 3% to 4%. Sequencing was carried out using axillary lymph node tissue. The rearrangement joins TRBV4-3 to TRBJ2-3, with 10 bases lining up with TRBD1. This TCR was recovered from a female donor with breast cancer. Some clones in this sample may be carry-over from other donors' samples. The CDR3 DNA sequence: TGCGCCAGCAGCCAGGAGGGACAGGGGACAGATACGCAGTATTTT. Amino acids: CASSQEGQGTDTQYF.